This T cell receptor (beta chain) was found in a study of T cells in localized non-small cell lung cancer. Comment on this clone: The antigen remains undetermined.

Study results and caveats: The appearance of a median approximately 61 of the top 100 tumor clones was seen in adjacent lung. Investigators sequenced only a single tumor region, leaving heterogeneity possible.

CDR1 and CDR2 from the germline V gene are SGHNT and YENEEA. The ends were cut back, 1 base at V and 1 base at J, with 9 bases in the middle. The CDR3 loop spans 15 amino acids. Repertoires were generated with immunoSEQ multiplex PCR, while TCRdb's copy carries only in-frame clones and drops some. The repertoire holds 48,000 or so clones, with 77% as singletons. The starting material was peripheral blood, obtained before any cancer treatment. J is TRBJ2-3 and V is TRBV11-3; perhaps TRBD2 as D (5 bases). The TCR sequence derives from a man aged 40 to 70 with stage I squamous cell lung carcinoma. The CDR3 bases are TGTGCCAGCAGCTTAGGGGCGGGCGGCACAGATACGCAGTATTTT. Amino acids: CASSLGAGGTDTQYF.